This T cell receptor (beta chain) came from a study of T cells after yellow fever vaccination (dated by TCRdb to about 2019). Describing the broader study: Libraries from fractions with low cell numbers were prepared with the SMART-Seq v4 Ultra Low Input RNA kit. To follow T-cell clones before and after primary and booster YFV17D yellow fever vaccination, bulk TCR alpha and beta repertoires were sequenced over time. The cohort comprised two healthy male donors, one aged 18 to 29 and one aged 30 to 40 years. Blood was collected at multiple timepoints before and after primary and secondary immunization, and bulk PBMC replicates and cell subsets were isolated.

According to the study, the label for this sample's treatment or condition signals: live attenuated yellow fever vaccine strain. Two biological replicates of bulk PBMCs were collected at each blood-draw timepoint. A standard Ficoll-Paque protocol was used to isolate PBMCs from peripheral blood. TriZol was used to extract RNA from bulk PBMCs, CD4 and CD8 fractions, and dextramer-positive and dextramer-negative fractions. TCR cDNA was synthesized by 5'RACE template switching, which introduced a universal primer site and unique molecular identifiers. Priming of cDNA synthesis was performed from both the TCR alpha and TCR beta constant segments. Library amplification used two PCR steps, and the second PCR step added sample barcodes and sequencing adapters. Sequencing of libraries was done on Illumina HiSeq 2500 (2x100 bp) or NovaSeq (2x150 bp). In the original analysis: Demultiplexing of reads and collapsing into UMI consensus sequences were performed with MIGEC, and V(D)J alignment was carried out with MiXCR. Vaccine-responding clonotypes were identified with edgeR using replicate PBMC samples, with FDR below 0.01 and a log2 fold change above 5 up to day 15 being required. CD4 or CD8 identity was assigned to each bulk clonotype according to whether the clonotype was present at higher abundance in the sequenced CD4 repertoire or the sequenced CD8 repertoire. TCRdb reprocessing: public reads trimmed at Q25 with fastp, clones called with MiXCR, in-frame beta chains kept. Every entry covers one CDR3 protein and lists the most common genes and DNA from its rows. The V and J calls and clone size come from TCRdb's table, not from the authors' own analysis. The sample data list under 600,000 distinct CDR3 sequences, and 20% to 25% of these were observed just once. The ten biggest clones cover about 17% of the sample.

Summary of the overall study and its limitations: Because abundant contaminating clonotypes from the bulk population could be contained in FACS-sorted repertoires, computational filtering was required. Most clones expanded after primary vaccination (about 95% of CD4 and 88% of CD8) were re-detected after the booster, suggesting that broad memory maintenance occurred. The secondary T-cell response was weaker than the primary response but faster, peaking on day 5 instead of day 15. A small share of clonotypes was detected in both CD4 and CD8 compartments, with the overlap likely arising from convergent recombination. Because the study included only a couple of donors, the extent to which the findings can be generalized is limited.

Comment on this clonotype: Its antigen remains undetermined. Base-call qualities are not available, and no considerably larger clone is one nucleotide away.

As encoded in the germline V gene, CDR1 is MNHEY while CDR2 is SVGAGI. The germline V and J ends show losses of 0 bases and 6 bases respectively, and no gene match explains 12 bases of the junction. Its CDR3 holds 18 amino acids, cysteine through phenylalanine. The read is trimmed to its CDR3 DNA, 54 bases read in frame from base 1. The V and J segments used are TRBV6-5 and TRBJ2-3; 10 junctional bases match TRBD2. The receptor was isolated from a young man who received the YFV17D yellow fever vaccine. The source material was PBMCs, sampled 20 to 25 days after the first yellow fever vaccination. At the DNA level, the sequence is TGTGCCAGCAGTTACTCGAGAGGAAGCGGGGGGGCCGAGGATACGCAGTATTTT. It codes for CASSYSRGSGGAEDTQYF.